The subject of this entry is one T cell receptor beta chain. CDR3 length: 14 amino acids. The germline V gene encodes CDR1 LNHDA and CDR2 SQIVND (reference sequence). Trimming at V came to 5 bases and at J to 4 bases, leaving 5 bases not matched to a gene. Original analysis: Reference gene primer amplification gave estimated nucleated cell counts. Measured with immunoSEQ multiplex PCR; TCRdb has only the in-frame clones, and not every one. The V and J calls and clone size come from that table; D and trimming were worked out from the DNA. The sample yields tens of thousands of clones, more than 75% seen once. This entry is derived from a study of blood T cell repertoires in COVID-19.

The chain uses TRBV19 and TRBJ2-5; 9 positions match TRBD1. Sequencing used peripheral blood. This sequence was found in a man aged 50-60 years with active or convalescent COVID-19. CDR3 in DNA: TGTGCCAGTAGTCGGGGACAGGGTCCAGAGACCCAGTACTTC. Translation gives CASSRGQGPETQYF. Looking up the rest from reference TRBV19 and TRBJ2-5 gives the full variable domain: DGGITQSPKYLFRKEGQNVTLSCEQNLNHDAMYWYRQDPGQGLRLIYYSQIVNDFQKGDIAEGYSVSREKKESFPLTVTSAQKNPTAFYLCASSRGQGPETQYFGPGTRLLVL.